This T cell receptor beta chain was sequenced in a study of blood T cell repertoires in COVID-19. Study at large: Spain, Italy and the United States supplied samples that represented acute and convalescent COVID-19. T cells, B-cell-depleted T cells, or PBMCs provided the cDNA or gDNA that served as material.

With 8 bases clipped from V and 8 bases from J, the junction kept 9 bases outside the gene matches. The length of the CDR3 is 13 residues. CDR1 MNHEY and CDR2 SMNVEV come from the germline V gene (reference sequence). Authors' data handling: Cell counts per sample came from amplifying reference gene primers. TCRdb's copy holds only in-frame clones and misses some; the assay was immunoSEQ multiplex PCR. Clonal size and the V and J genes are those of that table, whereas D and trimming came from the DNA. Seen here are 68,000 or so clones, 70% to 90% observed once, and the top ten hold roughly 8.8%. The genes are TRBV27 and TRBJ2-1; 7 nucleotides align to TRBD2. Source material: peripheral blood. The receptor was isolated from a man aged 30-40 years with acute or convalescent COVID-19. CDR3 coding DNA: TGTGCCAGCGCGGGGGTACTCTCCCATGAGCAGTTCTTC. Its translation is CASAGVLSHEQFF.